The 10 T cell receptor beta chains in this list originate from one sample, sequenced in a study of T cell responses to AZD1222 COVID-19 vaccine. Produced via immunoSEQ multiplex PCR; TCRdb's table is partial and in-frame only. The table has some 130,000 clones, 90% seen once. The sample consisted of peripheral blood, taken on day 0 of AZD1222 vaccination. The source of these receptors is an adult in good health.

This chain uses TRBV4-2 with TRBJ2-4; weak D call: TRBD1 (5 bases). The CDR3 spans 15 residues. The germline V gene encodes CDR1 LGHNA and CDR2 YNFKEQ. V lost 0 bases to trimming and J lost 6 bases, with 12 bases between them. Written as DNA, the CDR3 is TGTGCCAGCAGCCAAGAGGCGGCAGGGATAAACATTCAGTACTTC. Translating gives CASSQEAAGINIQYF.

The chain combines TRBV4-1 with TRBJ2-7, with a weak D call TRBD2 (6 bases). CDR3 length: 15 amino acids. In germline, CDR1 is MGHRA, CDR2 YSYEKL. Trimming stripped 2 bases from V and 3 bases from J, with 14 bases between. CDR3 region: CASSQTPGGIYEQYF. The CDR3 nucleotides read TGCGCCAGCAGCCAAACACCTGGGGGGATCTACGAGCAGTACTTC.

This clone was seen just once. This chain connects TRBV25-1 to TRBJ2-5, with D possibly TRBD1 on 6 matching bases. CDR3 length: 15 residues. Germline lookup yields CDR1 MGHDK and CDR2 SYGVNS. V lost 3 bases and J lost 0, with 11 bases in between. The CDR3 here is CASSDPTGYQETQYF. Here the CDR3 DNA reads TGTGCCAGCAGTGATCCTACAGGGTACCAAGAGACCCAGTACTTC.

This clone was picked up many times. The J gene is TRBJ2-1, the V gene TRBV6-4; 8 bases fit TRBD2. CDR3 size: 16 residues. J lost 7 bases, V lost 2 bases, and 10 bases had no gene match. Germline values: CDR1 MRHNA, CDR2 SNTAGT. The CDR3 spells CASSDEAGAGANEQFF. Written as DNA, the CDR3 is TGTGCCAGCAGTGACGAAGCGGGGGCCGGGGCGAATGAGCAGTTCTTC.

The chain combines TRBV4-3 with TRBJ1-1; TRBD1 aligns across 7 bases. Germline V gene data show CDR1 as LGHNA and CDR2 as YSLEER. The CDR3 is made up of 14 amino acids. Trimming removed 3 bases from V and 8 bases from J; junction bases left unmatched: 9. Here the CDR3 DNA reads TGCGCCAGCAGCCATGAGGACAGGCCTGGGGAAGCTTTCTTT. Encoded protein: CASSHEDRPGEAFF.

This sequence joins TRBV6-2 or TRBV6-3 and TRBJ2-7; D remains unclear. This CDR3 is built from 17 residues. The V gene's germline CDR1 is MNHEY and CDR2 SVGEGT. V gave up 0 bases and J gave up 0 bases, with 15 bases separating them. The DNA for the CDR3 is TGTGCCAGCAGTTACTCGCACTCCGTTCCGAGCTCCTACGAGCAGTACTTC. Amino acids: CASSYSHSVPSSYEQYF.

This clone was counted a single time. CDR3 DNA: TGTGCCAGCAGTTCAGGGGTCGGCTATGGCTACACCTTC. Residues: CASSSGVGYGYTF. The chain couples TRBV12-3 or TRBV12-4 to TRBJ1-2, with D tentatively TRBD1 (6 bases). Trimming shortened V by 4 bases and J by 4 bases, and 10 bases separated the two germline ends. The CDR3 runs 13 residues.

This sequence joins TRBV19 and TRBJ2-6, with D perhaps TRBD1 or TRBD2 (5 bases each). The germline V and J ends were trimmed by 4 bases and 3 bases, with 13 bases remaining between them. The CDR3 totals 16 residues. Germline-derived CDR1 and CDR2 are LNHDA and SQIVND (reference sequence). CDR3 DNA: TGTGCCAGTAGTAACCCCCAGGGAGTTGGGGCCAACGTCCTGACTTTC. Translating it yields CASSNPQGVGANVLTF.

For this clone: At the DNA level, this CDR3 is encoded by other sequences in the same sample as well. V is TRBV6-5 and J is TRBJ2-7, with 12 positions matching TRBD1. The CDR3 totals 13 residues. V lost 6 bases and J lost 4; bases outside the gene matches: 1. Germline CDR1 is MNHEY and CDR2 is SVGAGI. CDR3 sequence: CASRGQGAYEQYF. As DNA, the CDR3 is TGTGCCAGCAGGGGACAGGGGGCATACGAGCAGTACTTC.

V gene TRBV7-6 combines with J gene TRBJ1-2; D is unresolved. CDR3 size: 10 residues. Per germline, CDR1 SGHVS and CDR2 FNYEAQ. V was trimmed by 3 bases and J by 12 bases, leaving 8 bases between them. CDR3 loop: CASSFPPDTF. The CDR3, as DNA: TGTGCCAGCAGCTTCCCCCCCGACACCTTC.